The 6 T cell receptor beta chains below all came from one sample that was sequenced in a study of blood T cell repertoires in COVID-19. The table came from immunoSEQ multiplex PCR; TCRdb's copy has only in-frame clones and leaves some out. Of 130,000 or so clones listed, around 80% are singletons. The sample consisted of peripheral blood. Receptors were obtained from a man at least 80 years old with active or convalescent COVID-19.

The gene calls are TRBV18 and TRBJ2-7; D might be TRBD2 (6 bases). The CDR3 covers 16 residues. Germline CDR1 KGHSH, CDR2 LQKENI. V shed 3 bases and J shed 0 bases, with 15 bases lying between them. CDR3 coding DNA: TGTGCCAGCTCACCTAACGGGGGTCCCCTCTCCTACGAGCAGTACTTC. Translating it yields CASSPNGGPLSYEQYF.

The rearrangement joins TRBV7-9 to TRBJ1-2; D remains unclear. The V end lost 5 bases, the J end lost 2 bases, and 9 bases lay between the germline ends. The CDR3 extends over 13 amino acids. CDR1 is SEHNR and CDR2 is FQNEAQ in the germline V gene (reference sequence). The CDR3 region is CASSGEENYGYTF. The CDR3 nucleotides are TGTGCCAGCAGCGGGGAGGAGAACTATGGCTACACCTTC. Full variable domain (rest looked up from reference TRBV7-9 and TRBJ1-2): DTGVSQNPRHKITKRGQNVTFRCDPISEHNRLYWYRQTLGQGPEFLTYFQNEAQLEKSRLLSDRFSAERPKGSFSTLEIQRTEQGDSAMYLCASSGEENYGYTFGSGTRLTVV.

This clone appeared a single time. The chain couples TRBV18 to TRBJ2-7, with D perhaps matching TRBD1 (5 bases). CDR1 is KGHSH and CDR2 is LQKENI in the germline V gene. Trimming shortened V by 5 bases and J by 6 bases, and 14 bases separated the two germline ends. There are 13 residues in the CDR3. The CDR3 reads CASSSSRVFEQYF. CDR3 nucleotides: TGTGCCAGCTCATCATCCAGGGTGTTCGAGCAGTACTTC.

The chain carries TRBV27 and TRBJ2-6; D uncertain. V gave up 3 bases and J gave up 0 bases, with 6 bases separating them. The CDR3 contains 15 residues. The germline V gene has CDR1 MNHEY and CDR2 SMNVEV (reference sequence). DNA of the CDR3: TGTGCCAGCAGTTTTGTCTACTCTGGGGCCAACGTCCTGACTTTC. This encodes CASSFVYSGANVLTF.

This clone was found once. CDR3 nucleotides: TGTGCCAGCAGTTCCCGTTCGGGGAATGGCTACACCTTC. Its protein product is CASSSRSGNGYTF. The rearrangement links TRBV6-6 to TRBJ1-2, with no clear D. The V end was cut by 4 bases, the J end by 6 bases, with 12 bases between. CDR3 length: 13 amino acids. The germline gives CDR1 MNHNY, CDR2 SVGAGI (reference sequence).

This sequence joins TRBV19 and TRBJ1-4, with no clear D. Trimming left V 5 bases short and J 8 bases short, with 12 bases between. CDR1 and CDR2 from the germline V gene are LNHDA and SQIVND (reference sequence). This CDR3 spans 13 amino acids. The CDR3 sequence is CASSDLPREKLFF. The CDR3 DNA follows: TGTGCCAGTAGTGACCTTCCGCGGGAAAAACTGTTTTTT.